Presented here are 20 T cell receptor beta chains from one specimen sequenced in a study of CD8+ T cells in alopecia areata. RNA, once extracted, was reverse transcribed into cDNA for use as the sequencing template. Repertoires were generated with immunoSEQ multiplex PCR, while TCRdb's copy carries only in-frame clones and drops some. The data contain about 150,000 clones, around 55% of them seen just once; the ten biggest clones take up approximately 19%. The starting material was CD8+ T cells sorted from blood, obtained at week 0. Receptor source: a human donor with alopecia areata.

V gene TRBV29-1 combines with J gene TRBJ1-1, with D tentatively TRBD1 (6 bases). The CDR3 contains 13 residues. Trimming left V 3 bases short and J 10 bases short, with 18 bases between. Germline values: CDR1 SQVTM, CDR2 ANQGSEA. The CDR3 loop reads CSVEYKSEGGAFF. The CDR3, as DNA: TGCAGCGTTGAGTATAAGTCCGAGGGGGGAGCTTTCTTT. Drawing the rest from reference TRBV29-1 and TRBJ1-1, the complete variable domain is SAVISQKPSRDICQRGTSLTIQCQVDSQVTMMFWYRQQPGQSLTLIATANQGSEATYESGFVIDKFPISRPNLTFSTLTVSNMSPEDSSIYLCSVEYKSEGGAFFGQGTRLTVV.

The rearrangement links TRBV28 to TRBJ2-5, with TRBD1 as a possible D gene (6 bases). The CDR3 is made up of 14 amino acids. Between the trimmed V and J ends, which lost 4 bases and 3 bases, there was a span of 12 bases. CDR1 and CDR2 (germline): MDHEN, SYDVKM. The CDR3 sequence: CASSSTRTEETQYF. The DNA for the CDR3 is TGTGCCAGCAGTTCGACTCGGACAGAAGAGACCCAGTACTTC.

The chain has TRBV29-1 and TRBJ2-5; TRBD1 aligns across 8 bases. The J call may be mistaken, given a closer DNA end match to TRBJ2-7. The CDR3 runs 13 residues. Germline V gives CDR1 SQVTM, CDR2 ANQGSEA. The CDR3 region is CSAEETGAYEQYF. CDR3 nucleotide sequence: TGCAGCGCCGAGGAGACAGGGGCTTACGAGCAGTACTTC.

This clone has more than one count but fewer than ten. The V call is TRBV7-8, the J call TRBJ1-2; 8 bases are shared with TRBD1. This CDR3 has 14 amino acids. Trimming at V came to 3 bases and at J to 6 bases, leaving 6 bases not matched to a gene. Germline values: CDR1 SGHVS, CDR2 FQNEAQ. The CDR3 loop is CASSFDRGGDGYTF. The DNA of the CDR3 is TGTGCCAGCAGCTTCGACAGGGGTGGGGATGGCTACACCTTC.

Here the CDR3 reads CSVAGTSGGASQETQYF. The CDR3 DNA reads as TGCAGCGTCGCTGGGACTAGCGGCGGAGCCTCTCAAGAGACCCAGTACTTC. The V gene is TRBV29-1, the J gene TRBJ2-5, with TRBD2 matching 11 bases. The CDR3 is 17 residues long. The V and J ends lost 6 bases and 2 bases, in that order; junction bases with no gene match: 14. Germline V CDR1 and CDR2: SQVTM, ANQGSEA.

In its sample, this clone was seen a few times. V gene TRBV11-2 combines with J gene TRBJ2-1; D tentatively reads TRBD1 or TRBD2 (5 bases each). Per germline, CDR1 SGHAT and CDR2 FQNNGV. V lost 6 bases to trimming and J lost 7 bases, with 10 bases between them. The CDR3 loop spans 12 amino acids. CDR3 nucleotide sequence: TGTGCCAGCAGACGAGAGGGGAATGAGCAGTTCTTC. Amino acids: CASRREGNEQFF. Full variable domain (outside the CDR3, taken from reference TRBV11-2 and TRBJ2-1): EAGVAQSPRYKIIEKRQSVAFWCNPISGHATLYWYQQILGQGPKLLIQFQNNGVVDDSQLPKDRFSAERLKGVDSTLKIQPAKLEDSAVYLCASRREGNEQFFGPGTRLTVL.

The CDR3 DNA is TGCAGCGTTGAAGATTCGACAGTAAACTATGGCTACACCTTC. Translated, it gives CSVEDSTVNYGYTF. The chain combines TRBV29-1 with TRBJ1-2; perhaps TRBD1 as D (5 bases). CDR3 length: 14 residues. The ends were cut back, 0 bases at V and 2 bases at J, with 10 bases in the middle. Germline V gene data show CDR1 as SQVTM and CDR2 as ANQGSEA.

The V call is TRBV7-9, the J call TRBJ1-1; D gene unclear. The V gene lost 8 bases and the J gene lost 0 bases, with 7 bases spanning the gap. The length of the CDR3 is 12 residues. Looked up from germline, CDR1 is SEHNR and CDR2 is FQNEAQ (reference sequence). This CDR3 is CASGNLNTEAFF. DNA of the CDR3: TGTGCCAGCGGCAACTTGAACACTGAAGCTTTCTTT.

CDR3 loop: CSVVGGGNYGYTF. The CDR3 DNA is TGCAGCGTTGTTGGGGGAGGTAACTATGGCTACACCTTC. The gene calls are TRBV29-1 and TRBJ1-2; D is perhaps TRBD1 (5 bases). The CDR3 loop spans 13 amino acids. V shed 4 bases and J shed 1 base, with 10 bases lying between them. The germline CDR1 and CDR2 sequences are SQVTM and ANQGSEA.

The rearrangement uses TRBV5-6 and TRBJ1-1; D gene ambiguous. The CDR3 is 11 amino acids. V was cut by 3 bases and J by 6 bases, with 6 bases left in between. CDR1 is SGHDT and CDR2 is YYEEEE in the germline V gene. CDR3 sequence reads: CASSSAAEAFF. For the CDR3, the DNA is TGTGCCAGCAGCTCGGCAGCTGAAGCTTTCTTT.

This clone turned up a few times. The chain links TRBV19 to TRBJ2-4, with D unclear. Trimming took 1 base from V and 9 from J, leaving 10 bases between them. Germline V gene lookup returns CDR1 LNHDA and CDR2 SQIVND (reference sequence). The CDR3 runs to 13 residues. The CDR3 sequence is CASSIGDNGIQYF. Here the CDR3 DNA reads TGTGCCAGTAGTATAGGGGATAACGGCATTCAGTACTTC.

This clone was seen a few times. The chain recombines TRBV19 with TRBJ1-1; weak D call: TRBD1 (6 bases). This CDR3 comprises 17 residues. With 2 bases removed from V and 1 base from J, the gap between germline ends came to 17 bases. The germline CDR1 and CDR2 sequences are LNHDA and SQIVND (reference sequence). The CDR3 loop is CASSIQGSSEWNTEAFF. CDR3 coding DNA: TGTGCCAGTAGTATACAGGGGAGCAGCGAGTGGAACACTGAAGCTTTCTTT.

The CDR3 sequence is CASSPGTSGDYEQYF. The CDR3 nucleotides read TGTGCCAGCAGCCCCGGGACTAGCGGGGACTACGAGCAGTACTTC. The J gene is TRBJ2-7, the V gene TRBV13; 13 nucleotides agree with TRBD2. There are 15 residues in the CDR3. Germline loops: CDR1 PRHDT, CDR2 FYEKMQ (reference sequence). Trimming removed 5 bases from V and 3 bases from J; junction bases left unmatched: 4.

V usage is TRBV9 and J usage is TRBJ2-1; D may be TRBD2 (6 bases). The CDR3 is 15 amino acids. The ends were cut back, 0 bases at V and 0 bases at J, with 7 bases in the middle. Germline-derived CDR1 and CDR2 are SGDLS and YYNGEE. The CDR3 here is CASSVGGDSYNEQFF. In DNA form, the CDR3 reads TGTGCCAGCAGCGTAGGCGGGGACTCCTACAATGAGCAGTTCTTC.

In this sample, this clone turned up a few times. The chain uses TRBV29-1 and TRBJ1-2; D is unclear. CDR1 is SQVTM and CDR2 is ANQGSEA in the germline V gene. V was clipped by 4 bases and J by 7 bases, with 16 bases between them. This CDR3 region has 13 residues. The CDR3 DNA reads TGCAGCGTTGTAACGCCAGCGGGAGGTGGCTACACCTTC. Its protein is CSVVTPAGGGYTF.

This clone has just one count. V gene TRBV7-2 combines with J gene TRBJ2-3; 9 nucleotides line up with TRBD1. This CDR3 comprises 15 residues. V lost 2 bases to trimming and J lost 1 base; unmatched junction nucleotides: 1. Germline loops: CDR1 SGHTA, CDR2 FQGNSA. The DNA for the CDR3 is TGTGCCAGCAGCTTACGACAGGGGGGCACAGATACGCAGTATTTT. It yields the protein CASSLRQGGTDTQYF.

The gene calls are TRBV29-1 and TRBJ2-1; the D is unclear. With 3 bases removed from V and 5 bases from J, the gap between germline ends came to 5 bases. This CDR3 contains 11 residues. Germline assignment: CDR1 SQVTM and CDR2 ANQGSEA. The CDR3 sequence: CSVDGDNEQFF. CDR3 nucleotides: TGCAGCGTTGATGGAGACAATGAGCAGTTCTTC.

On this clone itself: The sample holds other DNA sequences that translate to the same CDR3. The rearrangement joins TRBV7-3 to TRBJ2-3; D perhaps matches TRBD1 (6 bases). This CDR3 has 15 amino acids. The V end lost 5 bases, the J end lost 2 bases, and 14 bases lay between the germline ends. The germline V gene has CDR1 SGHTA and CDR2 FQGTGA. The CDR3 loop reads CASSPRDNPTDTQYF. The CDR3 DNA is TGTGCCAGCAGCCCCAGGGACAACCCCACAGATACGCAGTATTTT.

The V gene is TRBV14, the J gene TRBJ2-7; 8 nucleotides line up with TRBD1. The CDR3 extends over 14 amino acids. Germline CDR1 SGHDN, CDR2 FVKESK. V lost 1 base and J lost 4; bases outside the gene matches: 3. CDR3 sequence: CASSQGTGGYEQYF. In nucleotides, the CDR3 is TGTGCCAGCAGCCAAGGCACAGGGGGGTACGAGCAGTACTTC.

This clone was seen a handful of times. The chain links TRBV29-1 to TRBJ2-2; D gene unclear. The CDR3 spans 12 residues. Trimming took 5 bases from V and 6 from J, leaving 10 bases between them. CDR1 and CDR2 from the germline V gene are SQVTM and ANQGSEA. CDR3 sequence reads: CSVSDNSGELFF. CDR3 DNA: TGCAGCGTTTCCGACAATTCCGGGGAGCTGTTTTTT.